The T cell receptor beta chain described here comes from a study of T cells in Graves' hyperthyroidism and ophthalmopathy. Based on clinical symptoms, serum thyroxine and TRAb, thyroid ultrasound and orbital computed tomography, diagnoses were reached. The V and J ends lost 2 bases and 6 bases respectively, with 11 bases between them. The CDR3 spans 12 residues. Germline-derived CDR1 and CDR2 are SQVTM and ANQGSEA. Using RNA transcripts as the source, TCR beta CDR3 regions were amplified. The TCR CDR3 first-round RT-PCR relied on the HTBI primer set. Each CDR3 protein gets one entry after TCRdb re-called the multiplex PCR reads with MiXCR. The sample consists of 700,000 to 950,000 distinct CDR3 sequences, about a third of them appearing once.

The sequenced sample was blood. The chain has TRBV29-1 and TRBJ2-7, with D maybe TRBD1 (6 bases). The receptor's source is a middle-aged woman with Graves' hyperthyroidism. The CDR3 sequence: CSVELGASEQYF. CDR3 DNA: TGCAGCGTTGAACTGGGGGCAAGCGAGCAGTACTTC.